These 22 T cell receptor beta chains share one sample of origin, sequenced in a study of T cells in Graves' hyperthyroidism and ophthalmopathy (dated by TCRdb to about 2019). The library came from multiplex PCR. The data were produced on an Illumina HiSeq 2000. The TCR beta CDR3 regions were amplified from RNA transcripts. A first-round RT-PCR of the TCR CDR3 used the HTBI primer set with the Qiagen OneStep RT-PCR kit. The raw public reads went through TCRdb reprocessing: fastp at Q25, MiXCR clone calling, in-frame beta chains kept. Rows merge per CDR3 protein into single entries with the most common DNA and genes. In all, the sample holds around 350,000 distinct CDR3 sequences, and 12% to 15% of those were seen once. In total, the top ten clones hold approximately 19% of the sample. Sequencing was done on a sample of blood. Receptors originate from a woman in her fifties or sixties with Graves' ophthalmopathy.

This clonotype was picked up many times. CDR3 residues: CASSYPQGKQYF. The CDR3 region has the DNA TGTGCCAGCAGTTACCCACAGGGGAAGCAGTACTTC. The rearrangement joins TRBV6-6 to TRBJ2-7; the match to TRBD1 covers 7 bases. The J segment lost 8 bases and the V segment lost 2 bases, leaving 3 bases of the junction unmatched. The CDR3 contains 12 residues. Germline V gives CDR1 MNHNY, CDR2 SVGAGI (reference sequence).

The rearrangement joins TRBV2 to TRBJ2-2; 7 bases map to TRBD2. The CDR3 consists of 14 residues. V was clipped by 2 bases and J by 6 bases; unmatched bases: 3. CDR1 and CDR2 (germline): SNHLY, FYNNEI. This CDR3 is CASSEIGGAGELFF. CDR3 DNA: TGTGCCAGCAGTGAAATTGGGGGGGCCGGGGAGCTGTTTTTT.

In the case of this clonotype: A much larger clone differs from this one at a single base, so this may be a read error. The CDR3 is CASSLPDRQETQYF. In nucleotides, the CDR3 is TGTGCCAGCAGTCTACCGGACAGGCAAGAGACCCAGTACTTC. The rearrangement uses TRBV28 and TRBJ2-5, with 7 bases identical to TRBD1. Germline CDR1 reads MDHEN; CDR2 reads SYDVKM. V lost 5 bases to trimming and J lost 2 bases; unmatched junction nucleotides: 5. CDR3 length: 14 amino acids.

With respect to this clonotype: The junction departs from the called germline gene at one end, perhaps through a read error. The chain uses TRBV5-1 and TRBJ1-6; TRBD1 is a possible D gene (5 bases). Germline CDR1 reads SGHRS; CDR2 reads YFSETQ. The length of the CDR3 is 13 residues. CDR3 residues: CASSLGDNSPLHF. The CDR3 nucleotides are TGTGCCAGCAGCTTGGGGGATAATTCACCCCTCCACTTT.

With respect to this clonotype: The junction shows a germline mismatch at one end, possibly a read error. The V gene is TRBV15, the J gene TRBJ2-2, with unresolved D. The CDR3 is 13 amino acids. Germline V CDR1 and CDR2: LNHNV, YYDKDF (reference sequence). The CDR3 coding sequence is TGTACCACCAGCAGACGCCGAACCGGGGAGCTGTTTTTT. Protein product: CTTSRRRTGELFF.

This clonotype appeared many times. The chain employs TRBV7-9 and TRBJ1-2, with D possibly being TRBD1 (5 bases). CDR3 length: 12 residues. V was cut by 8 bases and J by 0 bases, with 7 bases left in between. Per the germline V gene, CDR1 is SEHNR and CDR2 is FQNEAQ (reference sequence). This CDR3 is CASGGANYGYTF. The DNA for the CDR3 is TGTGCCAGCGGGGGAGCTAACTATGGCTACACCTTC.

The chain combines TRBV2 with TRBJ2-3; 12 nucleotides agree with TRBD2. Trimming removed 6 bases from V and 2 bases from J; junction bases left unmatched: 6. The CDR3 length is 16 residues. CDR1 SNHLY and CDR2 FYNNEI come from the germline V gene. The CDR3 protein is CASSARLAGVTDTQYF. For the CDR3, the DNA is TGTGCCAGCAGCGCCAGACTAGCGGGAGTCACAGATACGCAGTATTTT.

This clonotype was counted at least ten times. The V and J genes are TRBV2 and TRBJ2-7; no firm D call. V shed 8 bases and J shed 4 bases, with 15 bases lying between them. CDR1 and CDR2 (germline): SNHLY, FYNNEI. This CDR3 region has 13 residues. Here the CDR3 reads CASLDVSLYEQYF. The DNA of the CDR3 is TGTGCCAGCCTTGACGTTAGCCTTTACGAGCAGTACTTC. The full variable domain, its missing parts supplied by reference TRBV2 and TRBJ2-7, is EPEVTQTPSHQVTQMGQEVILRCVPISNHLYFYWYRQILGQKVEFLVSFYNNEISEKSEIFDDQFSVERPDGSNFTLKIRSTKLEDSAMYFCASLDVSLYEQYFGPGTRLTVT.

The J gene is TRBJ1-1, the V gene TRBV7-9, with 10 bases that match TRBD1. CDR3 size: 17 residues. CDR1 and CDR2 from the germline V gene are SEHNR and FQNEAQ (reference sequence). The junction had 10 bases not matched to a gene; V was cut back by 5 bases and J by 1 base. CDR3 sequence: CASSLVGQGLPNTEAFF. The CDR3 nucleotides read TGTGCCAGCAGCCTAGTGGGACAGGGGTTACCGAACACTGAAGCTTTCTTT.

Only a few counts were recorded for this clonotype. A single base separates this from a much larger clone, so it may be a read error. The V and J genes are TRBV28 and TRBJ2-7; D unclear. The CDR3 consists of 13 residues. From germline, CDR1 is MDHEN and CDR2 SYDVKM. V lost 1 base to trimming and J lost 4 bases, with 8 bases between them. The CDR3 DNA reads TGTGCCAGCAGTTTATCCGGACGGTACGAGCAGTACTTC. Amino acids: CASSLSGRYEQYF.

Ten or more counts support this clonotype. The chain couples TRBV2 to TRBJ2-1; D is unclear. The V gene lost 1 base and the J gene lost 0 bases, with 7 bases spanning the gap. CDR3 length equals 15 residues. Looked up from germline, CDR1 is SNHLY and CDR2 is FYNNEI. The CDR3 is CASSEDASSYNEQFF. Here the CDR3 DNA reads TGTGCCAGCAGTGAAGATGCGAGCTCCTACAATGAGCAGTTCTTC.

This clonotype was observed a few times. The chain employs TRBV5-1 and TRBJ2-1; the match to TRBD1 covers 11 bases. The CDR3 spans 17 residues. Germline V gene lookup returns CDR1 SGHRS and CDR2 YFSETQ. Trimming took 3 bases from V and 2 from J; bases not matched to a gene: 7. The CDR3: CASSSDRGRRPYNEQFF. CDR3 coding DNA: TGCGCCAGCAGCTCGGACAGGGGGCGAAGGCCCTACAATGAGCAGTTCTTC.

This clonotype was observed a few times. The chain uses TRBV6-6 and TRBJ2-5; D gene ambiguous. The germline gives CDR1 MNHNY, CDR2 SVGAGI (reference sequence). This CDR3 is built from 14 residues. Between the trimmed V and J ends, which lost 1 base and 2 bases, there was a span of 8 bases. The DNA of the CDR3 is TGTGCCAGCAGTTACTTTGGGCAGCAAGAGACCCAGTACTTC. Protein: CASSYFGQQETQYF.

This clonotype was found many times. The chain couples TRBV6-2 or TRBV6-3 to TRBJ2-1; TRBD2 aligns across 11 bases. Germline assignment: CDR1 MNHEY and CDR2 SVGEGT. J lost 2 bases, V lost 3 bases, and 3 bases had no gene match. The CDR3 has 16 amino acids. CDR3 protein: CASSYTSGSPYNEQFF. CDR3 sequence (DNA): TGTGCCAGCAGTTATACTAGCGGGAGCCCCTACAATGAGCAGTTCTTC.

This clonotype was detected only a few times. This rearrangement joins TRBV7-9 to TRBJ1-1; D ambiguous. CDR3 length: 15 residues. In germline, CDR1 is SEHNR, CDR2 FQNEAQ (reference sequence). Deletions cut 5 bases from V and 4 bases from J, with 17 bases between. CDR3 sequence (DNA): TGTGCCAGCAGCGCCCCAGTGGGTCTGGTCACTGAAGCTTTCTTT. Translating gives CASSAPVGLVTEAFF. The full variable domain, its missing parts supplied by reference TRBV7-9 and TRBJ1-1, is DTGVSQNPRHKITKRGQNVTFRCDPISEHNRLYWYRQTLGQGPEFLTYFQNEAQLEKSRLLSDRFSAERPKGSFSTLEIQRTEQGDSAMYLCASSAPVGLVTEAFFGQGTRLTVV.

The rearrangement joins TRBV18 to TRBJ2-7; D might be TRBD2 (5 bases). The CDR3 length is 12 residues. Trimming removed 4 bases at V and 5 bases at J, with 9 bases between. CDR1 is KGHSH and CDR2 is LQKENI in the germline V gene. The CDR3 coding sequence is TGTGCCAGCTCACAGGGAGTGGACGAGCAGTACTTC. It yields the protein CASSQGVDEQYF.

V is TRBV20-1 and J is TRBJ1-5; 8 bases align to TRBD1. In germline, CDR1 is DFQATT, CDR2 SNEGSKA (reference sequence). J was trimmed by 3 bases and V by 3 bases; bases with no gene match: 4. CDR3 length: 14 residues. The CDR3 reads CSARGQAPNQPQHF. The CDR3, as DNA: TGCAGTGCTAGGGGACAGGCCCCCAATCAGCCCCAGCATTTT.

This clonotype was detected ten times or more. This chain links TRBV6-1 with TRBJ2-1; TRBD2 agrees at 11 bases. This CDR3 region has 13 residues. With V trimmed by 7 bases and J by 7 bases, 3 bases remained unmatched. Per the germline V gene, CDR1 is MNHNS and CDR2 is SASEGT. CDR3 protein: CASKRTSGNEQFF. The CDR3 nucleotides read TGTGCCAGCAAGAGGACTAGCGGGAATGAGCAGTTCTTC.

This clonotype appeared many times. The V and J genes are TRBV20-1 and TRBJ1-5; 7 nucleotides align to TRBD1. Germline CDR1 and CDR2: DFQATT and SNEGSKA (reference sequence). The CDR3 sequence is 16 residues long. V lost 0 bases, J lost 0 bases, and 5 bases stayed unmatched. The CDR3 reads CSARDAAGGSNQPQHF. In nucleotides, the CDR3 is TGCAGTGCTAGAGATGCGGCAGGGGGTAGCAATCAGCCCCAGCATTTT.

The CDR3 region has the DNA TGTGCCAGCAGCTTAGTAGTAGGGGTAGGGGCCGGGGAGCTGTTTTTT. Amino acids: CASSLVVGVGAGELFF. The chain is built from TRBV11-2 and TRBJ2-2, with D perhaps matching TRBD1 (5 bases). Germline values: CDR1 SGHAT, CDR2 FQNNGV. The CDR3 spans 16 residues. The V end was cut by 1 base, the J end by 6 bases, with 15 bases between.

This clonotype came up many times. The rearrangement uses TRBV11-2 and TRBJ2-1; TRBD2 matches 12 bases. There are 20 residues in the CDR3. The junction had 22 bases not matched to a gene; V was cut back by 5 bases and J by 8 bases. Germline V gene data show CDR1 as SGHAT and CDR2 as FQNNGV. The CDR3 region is CASSPDRGSGRLAGVDEQFF. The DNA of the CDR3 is TGTGCCAGCAGCCCCGACAGGGGGAGCGGACGACTAGCGGGAGTGGATGAGCAGTTCTTC. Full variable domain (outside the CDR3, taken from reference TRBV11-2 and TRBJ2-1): EAGVAQSPRYKIIEKRQSVAFWCNPISGHATLYWYQQILGQGPKLLIQFQNNGVVDDSQLPKDRFSAERLKGVDSTLKIQPAKLEDSAVYLCASSPDRGSGRLAGVDEQFFGPGTRLTVL.

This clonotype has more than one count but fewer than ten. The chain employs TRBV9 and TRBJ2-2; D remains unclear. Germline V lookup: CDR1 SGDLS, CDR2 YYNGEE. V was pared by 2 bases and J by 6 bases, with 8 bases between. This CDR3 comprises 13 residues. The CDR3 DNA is TGTGCCAGCAGCGTTACCCTCGCCGGGGAGCTGTTTTTT. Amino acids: CASSVTLAGELFF.